A selection of T cell receptor beta chains follows, all from one sample in a study of CD8 T cells in ankylosing spondylitis. Each CDR3 protein gets one entry after TCRdb re-called the 5' RACE reads with MiXCR. This table has around 440,000 distinct CDR3 sequences, under 20% appearing once. Source material: blood, either unsorted or a sorted T cell fraction (not recorded which). The source of these receptors is a male donor with ankylosing spondylitis. CDR3s leave out the opening cysteine and the closing phenylalanine or tryptophan. The order of the fields is D gene, J gene, V gene, CDR3 protein. The D gene is left open where the match is weak.

D: .; J: TRBJ1-2; V: TRBV5-1; CDR3: ASSRGQTYGYT
D: .; J: TRBJ2-3; V: TRBV29-1; CDR3: SVAPNQKGTQY
D: .; J: TRBJ2-7; V: TRBV27; CDR3: ASSLYGAAGFREQY
D: .; J: TRBJ2-2; V: TRBV3-1; CDR3: ASSQGGTQGSAGELF
D: TRBD2; J: TRBJ2-2; V: TRBV11-2; CDR3: ASSPAAGHTGELF
D: .; J: TRBJ2-1; V: TRBV7-2; CDR3: ASSLMGLDDNEQF
D: TRBD2; J: TRBJ2-1; V: TRBV11-2; CDR3: ASSRGGTSGSVSWI
D: TRBD1; J: TRBJ1-2; V: TRBV10-3; CDR3: AISSSGTGIGGGYT
D: TRBD1; J: TRBJ1-2; V: TRBV5-1; CDR3: ASSTRTGARIDYGYT
D: .; J: TRBJ1-2; V: TRBV7-2; CDR3: ASSSQAGTRGGYT
D: TRBD2; J: TRBJ2-3; V: TRBV4-3; CDR3: ASSQTPGGLPDTQY
D: TRBD1; J: TRBJ1-1; V: TRBV28; CDR3: ASKGATAYTEAF
D: TRBD2; J: TRBJ2-1; V: TRBV20-1; CDR3: SARDVSGSTVYNEQF
D: TRBD1; J: TRBJ2-7; V: TRBV28; CDR3: ASREGTGVSYEQY
D: .; J: TRBJ2-1; V: TRBV12-3/TRBV12-4; CDR3: ASSRQAINNEQF
D: TRBD2; J: TRBJ2-2; V: TRBV5-6; CDR3: ASSRTSGRSGTGELF
D: .; J: TRBJ1-1; V: TRBV5-6; CDR3: ASSPLGGGNTEAF
D: TRBD2; J: TRBJ2-2; V: TRBV5-1; CDR3: ASSARLAGGPGTGELF
D: .; J: TRBJ2-3; V: TRBV20-1; CDR3: SARGRVQGTQY
D: .; J: TRBJ2-2; V: TRBV7-9; CDR3: ASSPPRTTGELF
D: .; J: TRBJ1-5; V: TRBV12-5; CDR3: ASGLVHPRGSHNQPQH
D: TRBD1; J: TRBJ1-1; V: TRBV20-1; CDR3: SARDRGQGKGNTEAF
D: TRBD1; J: TRBJ1-3; V: TRBV7-9; CDR3: ASSLGTGVGNTIY
D: TRBD1; J: TRBJ1-1; V: TRBV6-5; CDR3: ASSYRPGQGGLNTEAF
D: .; J: TRBJ2-7; V: TRBV10-3; CDR3: AISESGRSGYEQY
D: .; J: TRBJ1-1; V: TRBV7-9; CDR3: ASGSRYTEAF